What follows are 6 T cell receptor beta chains derived from one specimen sequenced in a study of T cell responses to AZD1222 COVID-19 vaccine. The data were produced by immunoSEQ multiplex PCR, yet TCRdb's version contains in-frame clones alone and is incomplete. Of 130,000 to 150,000 clones in the sample, just under 95% were seen once. Sequencing was performed on peripheral blood, taken on day 0 of AZD1222 vaccination. The receptor source for this set is an adult in good health.

V usage is TRBV14 and J usage is TRBJ2-1; TRBD1 might be the D (6 bases). The V end was cut by 0 bases, the J end by 3 bases, with 15 bases between. The CDR3 sequence is 17 residues long. The germline V gene has CDR1 SGHDN and CDR2 FVKESK. The CDR3 DNA sequence: TGTGCCAGCAGCCAAGATGGGGGCAGGGGAATCTACAATGAGCAGTTCTTC. Encoded protein: CASSQDGGRGIYNEQFF.

This clone was counted between two and nine times. The genes are TRBV6-5 and TRBJ2-2; no firm D call. Between the trimmed V and J ends, which lost 5 bases and 4 bases, there was a span of 5 bases. The CDR3 runs 12 residues. Germline-derived CDR1 and CDR2 are MNHEY and SVGAGI. CDR3 DNA: TGTGCCAGCAGTAGGACCACCGGGGAGCTGTTTTTT. Translated, it gives CASSRTTGELFF.

This sequence joins TRBV11-3 and TRBJ2-2; TRBD2 matches 8 bases. The CDR3 length is 19 residues. From germline, CDR1 is SGHNT and CDR2 YENEEA. V lost 4 bases, J lost 0 bases, and 13 bases stayed unmatched. The CDR3 protein is CASSSSFAGGKTNTGELFF. Here the CDR3 DNA reads TGTGCCAGCAGCTCCTCATTTGCGGGAGGAAAAACGAACACCGGGGAGCTGTTTTTT.

On this clone itself: The same CDR3 also results from other DNA sequences found in this sample. The V and J genes are TRBV5-1 and TRBJ1-1; no firm D call. CDR1 and CDR2 (germline): SGHRS, YFSETQ. Trimming removed 4 bases from V and 1 base from J, with 11 bases in between. This CDR3 region has 14 residues. CDR3 residues: CASSPGPPNTEAFF. DNA of the CDR3: TGCGCCAGCAGCCCCGGGCCCCCGAACACTGAAGCTTTCTTT.

This chain connects TRBV5-4 to TRBJ2-2; D might be TRBD2 (6 bases). The CDR3 runs to 14 residues. The V gene's germline CDR1 is SGHNT and CDR2 YYREEE (reference sequence). Trimming took off 7 bases at V and 5 bases at J, with 15 bases between the two ends. In DNA, the CDR3 is TGTGCCAGCTCAAGCGGGCCCGTGACCGGGGAGCTGTTTTTT. Protein product: CASSSGPVTGELFF.

The chain couples TRBV5-6 to TRBJ1-5; the match to TRBD1 covers 7 bases. V lost 3 bases and J lost 8; bases outside the gene matches: 5. The CDR3 sequence is 13 residues long. Per germline, CDR1 SGHDT and CDR2 YYEEEE. As DNA, the CDR3 is TGTGCCAGCAGCTCCGACAGGGCCGAGCCCCAGCATTTT. It specifies CASSSDRAEPQHF.